These T cell receptor beta chains were read from a single sample in a study of CD8 T cell repertoires and HIV-1 epitope variants. TCRdb's copy holds only in-frame clones and misses some; the assay was immunoSEQ multiplex PCR. The sample includes some 87,000 clones, more than 65% of them seen just once. The material sequenced was uncultured baseline CD8+ T cells from peripheral blood mononuclear cells (PBMCs). These receptors were taken from a male donor with HIV. The CDR3 runs from the conserved cysteine through the conserved F or W. Each record gives: CDR3 DNA, CDR3 protein, D gene, V gene, clone size, J gene. D genes are given only for firm matches. The size entry is marked missing in some rows and otherwise reads once, few, many or a size class.

cdr3_nt: TGCGCCAGCAGCTTTACGGGGGAATCCTATAATTCACCCCTCCACTTT
cdr3_aa: CASSFTGESYNSPLHF
d_call: -
v_call: TRBV5-1
clone_size: -
j_call: TRBJ1-6

cdr3_nt: TGTGCCATCAACCGACAGGGAGGGAACACTGAAGCTTTCTTT
cdr3_aa: CAINRQGGNTEAFF
d_call: TRBD1
v_call: TRBV10-3
clone_size: -
j_call: TRBJ1-1

cdr3_nt: TGTGCCAGCAGCTGGGAGGGCCAAGAGACCCAGTACTTC
cdr3_aa: CASSWEGQETQYF
d_call: TRBD2
v_call: TRBV7-6
clone_size: once
j_call: TRBJ2-5

cdr3_nt: TGTGCCAGCAGCTTAGGCGTCAGGGTGGGGACTGAAGCTTTCTTT
cdr3_aa: CASSLGVRVGTEAFF
d_call: -
v_call: TRBV13
clone_size: -
j_call: TRBJ1-1

cdr3_nt: TGTGCCAGCAGCTTAGTTCAGGGGGCGTACGAGCAGTACTTC
cdr3_aa: CASSLVQGAYEQYF
d_call: TRBD1
v_call: TRBV7-8
clone_size: many
j_call: TRBJ2-7

cdr3_nt: TGCGCCAGCCGGAAGAGCACTAGCGGGGCTCACAATGAGCAGTTCTTC
cdr3_aa: CASRKSTSGAHNEQFF
d_call: TRBD2
v_call: TRBV5-1
clone_size: -
j_call: TRBJ2-1

cdr3_nt: TGTGCCAGCAGCTTAGCCGCGGGAGGGTGGACTGAAGCTTTCTTT
cdr3_aa: CASSLAAGGWTEAFF
d_call: -
v_call: TRBV7-9
clone_size: few
j_call: TRBJ1-1

cdr3_nt: TGTGCCAGTACACAGCGGACTAATGAAAAACTGTTTTTT
cdr3_aa: CASTQRTNEKLFF
d_call: -
v_call: TRBV19
clone_size: -
j_call: TRBJ1-4

cdr3_nt: TGTGCCAGCAGCTTGGCCGAAATGGGTTCACCCCTCCACTTT
cdr3_aa: CASSLAEMGSPLHF
d_call: -
v_call: TRBV5-6
clone_size: many
j_call: TRBJ1-6

cdr3_nt: TGTGCCAGCAGCTTGGGGCCCTCTGGGGCCAACGTCCTGACTTTC
cdr3_aa: CASSLGPSGANVLTF
d_call: -
v_call: TRBV7-2
clone_size: -
j_call: TRBJ2-6

cdr3_nt: TGTGCCAGCAGTTCCGCGAAGGGAGGCTCTGGAAACACCATATATTTT
cdr3_aa: CASSSAKGGSGNTIYF
d_call: -
v_call: TRBV7-2
clone_size: -
j_call: TRBJ1-3

cdr3_nt: TGTGCCAGCAGACCCCAAGAGGTAGGCGAGCAGTACTTC
cdr3_aa: CASRPQEVGEQYF
d_call: -
v_call: TRBV28
clone_size: once
j_call: TRBJ2-7

cdr3_nt: TGTGCCAGCTCCCGGGACCCACCGGGGACCGGGGAGCTGTTTTTT
cdr3_aa: CASSRDPPGTGELFF
d_call: -
v_call: TRBV18
clone_size: once
j_call: TRBJ2-2

cdr3_nt: TGTGCCAGCAGCTTAGCGGGTATTTACGAGCAGTACTTC
cdr3_aa: CASSLAGIYEQYF
d_call: -
v_call: TRBV7-6
clone_size: -
j_call: TRBJ2-7

cdr3_nt: TGCGCCAGCAGCCAAGATTGGACAGGCCCTGCGAACTATGGCTACACCTTC
cdr3_aa: CASSQDWTGPANYGYTF
d_call: TRBD1
v_call: TRBV4-3
clone_size: -
j_call: TRBJ1-2

cdr3_nt: TGTGCCAGTAGTCCGGCGGGGGCCTACAATGAGCAGTTCTTC
cdr3_aa: CASSPAGAYNEQFF
d_call: TRBD2
v_call: TRBV19
clone_size: -
j_call: TRBJ2-1

cdr3_nt: TGTGCCAGCTCACCACTGAGACCCACCTACAATGAGCAGTTCTTC
cdr3_aa: CASSPLRPTYNEQFF
d_call: -
v_call: TRBV18
clone_size: -
j_call: TRBJ2-1

cdr3_nt: TGTGCCAGCAGCTTAGGGGAGGGGACCGGGGAGCTGTTTTTT
cdr3_aa: CASSLGEGTGELFF
d_call: TRBD2
v_call: TRBV7-8
clone_size: -
j_call: TRBJ2-2

cdr3_nt: TGCAGCGTGGGACAGGGGAATATAGGCACTGAAGCTTTCTTT
cdr3_aa: CSVGQGNIGTEAFF
d_call: TRBD1
v_call: TRBV29-1
clone_size: once
j_call: TRBJ1-1

cdr3_nt: TGTGCCACCAGCAGAGATGTTGGACAGGTGCTTCATGGCTACACCTTC
cdr3_aa: CATSRDVGQVLHGYTF
d_call: TRBD1
v_call: TRBV15
clone_size: once
j_call: TRBJ1-2

cdr3_nt: TGTGCCCACTCGACAGGGTGGGGACAGCCCCAGCATTTT
cdr3_aa: CAHSTGWGQPQHF
d_call: TRBD1
v_call: TRBV30
clone_size: -
j_call: TRBJ1-5

cdr3_nt: TGTGCCAGCAGCGCGTACGGACAGGGTTTAGCGGGAGGGCTGGTCAATGAGCAGTTCTTC
cdr3_aa: CASSAYGQGLAGGLVNEQFF
d_call: TRBD2
v_call: TRBV9
clone_size: once
j_call: TRBJ2-1

cdr3_nt: TGTGCCAGCACCCAGGGGGATAATTCACCCCTCCACTTT
cdr3_aa: CASTQGDNSPLHF
d_call: TRBD1
v_call: TRBV4-2
clone_size: -
j_call: TRBJ1-6

cdr3_nt: TGTGCCAGCAGCTTAATGCAGGGGGAGACCTACGAGCAGTACTTC
cdr3_aa: CASSLMQGETYEQYF
d_call: TRBD1
v_call: TRBV7-2
clone_size: few
j_call: TRBJ2-7

cdr3_nt: TGTGCCAGCAGCTGGGACAGTCGGGTGGGGGAGCAGTACTTC
cdr3_aa: CASSWDSRVGEQYF
d_call: TRBD1
v_call: TRBV27
clone_size: -
j_call: TRBJ2-7

cdr3_nt: TGTGCCAGCAGTTGGACAGGATCCTACGAGCAGTACTTC
cdr3_aa: CASSWTGSYEQYF
d_call: TRBD1
v_call: TRBV7-8
clone_size: once
j_call: TRBJ2-7

cdr3_nt: TGCACCAGCAGTCCTGGAGGAGACTTCGGGGCTAGCGGAAAACAAGAGACCCAGTACTTC
cdr3_aa: CTSSPGGDFGASGKQETQYF
d_call: -
v_call: TRBV1
clone_size: -
j_call: TRBJ2-5

cdr3_nt: TGTGCCAGTAGTATAGTAGGGCTGAACACTGAAGCTTTCTTT
cdr3_aa: CASSIVGLNTEAFF
d_call: -
v_call: TRBV19
clone_size: -
j_call: TRBJ1-1

cdr3_nt: TGTGCCAGCAGCCCCGGGGATCGCATAGGTAATGAGCAGTTCTTC
cdr3_aa: CASSPGDRIGNEQFF
d_call: -
v_call: TRBV6-5
clone_size: -
j_call: TRBJ2-1

cdr3_nt: TGTGCCAGCAGCTTGGTCTTCGGGACAGGGTACTCTGGAAACACCATATATTTT
cdr3_aa: CASSLVFGTGYSGNTIYF
d_call: TRBD1
v_call: TRBV5-6
clone_size: -
j_call: TRBJ1-3

cdr3_nt: TGTGCCAGCAGTCAACTGCCCCAGGGGGCGGGTGGGCCCCAGCATTTT
cdr3_aa: CASSQLPQGAGGPQHF
d_call: TRBD1
v_call: TRBV27
clone_size: -
j_call: TRBJ1-5

cdr3_nt: TGTGCCAGCAGCTTACGGCCTTCTTACGAGCAGTACTTC
cdr3_aa: CASSLRPSYEQYF
d_call: -
v_call: TRBV13
clone_size: -
j_call: TRBJ2-7

cdr3_nt: TGTGCCAGCTCACCGGGACAGGGGGACCCCAATGAGCAGTTCTTC
cdr3_aa: CASSPGQGDPNEQFF
d_call: TRBD1
v_call: TRBV18
clone_size: -
j_call: TRBJ2-1